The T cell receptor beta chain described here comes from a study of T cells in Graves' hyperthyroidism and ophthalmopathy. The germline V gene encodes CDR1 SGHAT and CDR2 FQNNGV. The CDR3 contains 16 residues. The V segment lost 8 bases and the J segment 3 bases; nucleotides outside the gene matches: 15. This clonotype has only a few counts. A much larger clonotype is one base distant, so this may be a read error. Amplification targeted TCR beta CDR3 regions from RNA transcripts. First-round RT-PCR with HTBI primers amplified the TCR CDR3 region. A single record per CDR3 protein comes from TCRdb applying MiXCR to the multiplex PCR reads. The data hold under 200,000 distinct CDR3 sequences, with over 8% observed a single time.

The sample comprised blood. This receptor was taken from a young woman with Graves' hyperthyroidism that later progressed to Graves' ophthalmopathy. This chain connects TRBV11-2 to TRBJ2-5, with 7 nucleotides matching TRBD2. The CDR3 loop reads CASGSRFRGREETQYF. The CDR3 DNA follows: TGTGCCAGCGGCTCCCGATTCCGAGGGAGGGAAGAGACCCAGTACTTC.